These T cell receptor beta chains were read from a single sample in a study of T cell changes during pregnancy in multiple sclerosis. The repertoire was sequenced with immunoSEQ multiplex PCR; TCRdb's copy has only in-frame clones and lacks some. The table includes roughly 76,000 clones, around 90% detected once. The source was CD4+ T cells from peripheral blood mononuclear cells, collected after pregnancy. The receptors come from a female donor with multiple sclerosis, enrolled in a pregnancy study. CDR3s include the opening cysteine and the closing phenylalanine or tryptophan. Each record gives: D gene, J gene, V gene, clone size, CDR3 protein, CDR3 DNA. A D gene is named only where the DNA matches it firmly. Size values are once, few and many counts, or a class for expanded clones, and some rows have none.

D gene: -; J gene: TRBJ1-6; V gene: TRBV5-5; clone size: -; CDR3 protein: CASLRGGNNSPLHF; CDR3 DNA: TGTGCCAGCTTAAGGGGCGGAAACAATTCACCCCTCCACTTT
D gene: TRBD2; J gene: TRBJ2-3; V gene: TRBV18; clone size: -; CDR3 protein: CASSPRVTSLGDTQYF; CDR3 DNA: TGTGCCAGCTCACCACGTGTGACTAGCTTAGGAGATACGCAGTATTTT
D gene: -; J gene: TRBJ1-2; V gene: TRBV7-9; clone size: few; CDR3 protein: CASSDAREALGYTF; CDR3 DNA: TGTGCCAGCAGCGACGCGAGGGAAGCCTTAGGCTACACCTTC
D gene: TRBD1; J gene: TRBJ1-3; V gene: TRBV18; clone size: -; CDR3 protein: CASSLRSGTGDSGTIYF; CDR3 DNA: TGTGCCAGCTCACTACGGTCGGGGACAGGGGACTCGGGCACCATATATTTT
D gene: -; J gene: TRBJ2-6; V gene: TRBV2; clone size: few; CDR3 protein: CASSSGLDRSGANVLTF; CDR3 DNA: TGTGCCAGCAGTTCAGGCCTCGACCGCTCTGGGGCCAACGTCCTGACTTTC
D gene: TRBD2; J gene: TRBJ2-1; V gene: TRBV5-1; clone size: once; CDR3 protein: CASSLMPGGEGEQFF; CDR3 DNA: TGCGCCAGCAGCTTGATGCCCGGGGGGGAGGGTGAGCAGTTCTTC
D gene: -; J gene: TRBJ2-1; V gene: TRBV7-2; clone size: -; CDR3 protein: CASSLEGGIYEQFF; CDR3 DNA: TGTGCCAGCAGCTTAGAGGGGGGGATCTACGAGCAGTTCTTC
D gene: -; J gene: TRBJ2-6; V gene: TRBV19; clone size: -; CDR3 protein: CASRGGSGANVLTF; CDR3 DNA: TGTGCCAGTCGAGGGGGTTCTGGGGCCAACGTCCTGACTTTC
D gene: -; J gene: TRBJ1-1; V gene: TRBV11-2; clone size: -; CDR3 protein: CASSPRSVTVMNTEAFF; CDR3 DNA: TGTGCCAGCAGCCCTCGCTCCGTGACAGTTATGAACACTGAAGCTTTCTTT
D gene: TRBD1; J gene: TRBJ1-2; V gene: TRBV7-2; clone size: -; CDR3 protein: CASSPTGGYNYGYTF; CDR3 DNA: TGTGCCAGCAGCCCGACAGGGGGGTATAACTATGGCTACACCTTC
D gene: TRBD1; J gene: TRBJ1-4; V gene: TRBV5-1; clone size: -; CDR3 protein: CASSDRQGAGEKLFF; CDR3 DNA: TGCGCCAGCAGCGATCGACAGGGGGCGGGAGAAAAACTGTTTTTT
D gene: -; J gene: TRBJ2-1; V gene: TRBV6-5; clone size: -; CDR3 protein: CASSYGHGVGNEQFF; CDR3 DNA: TGTGCCAGCAGTTACGGGCACGGGGTGGGCAATGAGCAGTTCTTC
D gene: TRBD2; J gene: TRBJ2-3; V gene: TRBV6-1; clone size: -; CDR3 protein: CASSKGLAGGPSSTDTQYF; CDR3 DNA: TGTGCCAGCAGTAAAGGACTAGCGGGAGGACCATCTAGCACAGATACGCAGTATTTT
D gene: -; J gene: TRBJ1-2; V gene: TRBV6-1; clone size: once; CDR3 protein: CASSEAGSRANYGYTF; CDR3 DNA: TGTGCCAGCAGTGAAGCCGGGAGTCGAGCTAACTATGGCTACACCTTC
D gene: TRBD2; J gene: TRBJ2-3; V gene: TRBV4-2; clone size: -; CDR3 protein: CASSRGLAEKTDTQYF; CDR3 DNA: TGTGCCAGCAGCCGAGGACTAGCGGAGAAGACAGATACGCAGTATTTT
D gene: -; J gene: TRBJ1-1; V gene: TRBV5-4; clone size: once; CDR3 protein: CASSSPQGGNTEAFF; CDR3 DNA: TGTGCCAGCAGCTCACCCCAAGGGGGGAACACTGAAGCTTTCTTT
D gene: -; J gene: TRBJ2-1; V gene: TRBV19; clone size: once; CDR3 protein: CASSTPTWSSYNEQFF; CDR3 DNA: TGTGCCAGTAGTACCCCGACCTGGAGCTCCTACAATGAGCAGTTCTTC
D gene: TRBD2; J gene: TRBJ2-5; V gene: TRBV5-1; clone size: -; CDR3 protein: CASSLWGRLAGGSRETQYF; CDR3 DNA: TGCGCCAGCAGCTTATGGGGCCGACTAGCGGGAGGGAGCAGGGAGACCCAGTACTTC
D gene: -; J gene: TRBJ2-7; V gene: TRBV7-8; clone size: once; CDR3 protein: CASSTYSRGPRYEQYF; CDR3 DNA: TGTGCCAGCAGCACCTACTCCCGCGGTCCTCGCTACGAGCAGTACTTC
D gene: -; J gene: TRBJ1-5; V gene: TRBV27; clone size: -; CDR3 protein: CASSPWGGEQPQHF; CDR3 DNA: TGTGCCAGCAGCCCGTGGGGGGGAGAACAGCCCCAGCATTTT
D gene: -; J gene: TRBJ2-5; V gene: TRBV19; clone size: -; CDR3 protein: CASSIGNQGETQYF; CDR3 DNA: TGTGCCAGTAGTATCGGGAACCAGGGGGAGACCCAGTACTTC
D gene: TRBD1; J gene: TRBJ2-6; V gene: TRBV7-3; clone size: -; CDR3 protein: CASSPSPPTGSGANVLTF; CDR3 DNA: TGTGCCAGCAGCCCCTCCCCCCCGACAGGGTCCGGGGCCAACGTCCTGACTTTC
D gene: -; J gene: TRBJ1-1; V gene: TRBV15; clone size: -; CDR3 protein: CATSIDPKNTEAFF; CDR3 DNA: TGTGCCACCAGCATAGACCCAAAGAACACTGAAGCTTTCTTT
D gene: -; J gene: TRBJ1-1; V gene: TRBV29-1; clone size: -; CDR3 protein: CSVERTADPEAFF; CDR3 DNA: TGCAGCGTTGAGAGGACAGCCGACCCTGAAGCTTTCTTT
D gene: -; J gene: TRBJ1-1; V gene: TRBV9; clone size: -; CDR3 protein: CASSVEDSFNTEAFF; CDR3 DNA: TGTGCCAGCAGCGTAGAAGACAGCTTTAACACTGAAGCTTTCTTT
D gene: -; J gene: TRBJ1-1; V gene: TRBV7-8; clone size: -; CDR3 protein: CASSLTGNTEAFF; CDR3 DNA: TGTGCCAGCAGCTTAACGGGGAACACTGAAGCTTTCTTT
D gene: -; J gene: TRBJ2-3; V gene: TRBV5-1; clone size: -; CDR3 protein: CASSLVGAGTDTQYF; CDR3 DNA: TGCGCCAGCAGCTTGGTGGGGGCAGGCACAGATACGCAGTATTTT
D gene: -; J gene: TRBJ2-1; V gene: TRBV7-7; clone size: -; CDR3 protein: CASSLAQGHEQFF; CDR3 DNA: TGTGCCAGCAGCTTAGCCCAGGGTCATGAGCAGTTCTTC
D gene: -; J gene: TRBJ2-5; V gene: TRBV5-1; clone size: once; CDR3 protein: CASSLGTVKQETQYF; CDR3 DNA: TGCGCCAGCAGCTTGGGGACAGTCAAGCAAGAGACCCAGTACTTC
D gene: -; J gene: TRBJ2-5; V gene: TRBV5-1; clone size: once; CDR3 protein: CASSLRAQETQYF; CDR3 DNA: TGCGCCAGCAGCCTCAGGGCCCAAGAGACCCAGTACTTC
D gene: -; J gene: TRBJ1-1; V gene: TRBV6-5; clone size: once; CDR3 protein: CASRTASMNTEAFF; CDR3 DNA: TGTGCCAGCAGAACTGCGTCTATGAACACTGAAGCTTTCTTT
D gene: TRBD1; J gene: TRBJ1-6; V gene: TRBV5-4; clone size: -; CDR3 protein: CASSQTGVDSPLHF; CDR3 DNA: TGTGCCAGCAGCCAGACAGGGGTTGATTCACCCCTCCACTTT
D gene: TRBD1; J gene: TRBJ2-5; V gene: TRBV7-3; clone size: -; CDR3 protein: CASSQGAGETQYF; CDR3 DNA: TGTGCCAGCAGCCAGGGGGCCGGAGAGACCCAGTACTTC
D gene: TRBD2; J gene: TRBJ2-5; V gene: TRBV7-3; clone size: -; CDR3 protein: CASSSSGGAGETQYF; CDR3 DNA: TGTGCCAGCAGCTCTAGCGGGGGGGCCGGGGAGACCCAGTACTTC
D gene: -; J gene: TRBJ1-4; V gene: TRBV27; clone size: -; CDR3 protein: CASSAGTEKLFF; CDR3 DNA: TGTGCCAGCAGTGCGGGGACTGAAAAACTGTTTTTT
D gene: -; J gene: TRBJ2-1; V gene: TRBV4-1; clone size: -; CDR3 protein: CASSHLLHNEQFF; CDR3 DNA: TGCGCCAGCAGCCACCTATTACACAATGAGCAGTTCTTC
D gene: TRBD1; J gene: TRBJ1-1; V gene: TRBV6-5; clone size: -; CDR3 protein: CASSYSNRGTEAFF; CDR3 DNA: TGTGCCAGCAGTTACTCGAACAGGGGGACTGAAGCTTTCTTT
D gene: TRBD2; J gene: TRBJ2-3; V gene: TRBV6-5; clone size: -; CDR3 protein: CASKPGLATDTQYF; CDR3 DNA: TGTGCCAGCAAACCGGGACTAGCGACAGATACGCAGTATTTT
D gene: TRBD1; J gene: TRBJ1-5; V gene: TRBV6-5; clone size: -; CDR3 protein: CASSADRDQPQHF; CDR3 DNA: TGTGCCAGCAGTGCCGACAGGGACCAGCCCCAGCATTTT
D gene: -; J gene: TRBJ2-7; V gene: TRBV5-1; clone size: -; CDR3 protein: CASSLGSSYEQYF; CDR3 DNA: TGCGCCAGCAGCTTGGGGAGCTCCTACGAGCAGTACTTC
D gene: -; J gene: TRBJ2-3; V gene: TRBV5-4; clone size: -; CDR3 protein: CASSLGLAATDTQYF; CDR3 DNA: TGTGCCAGCAGCTTGGGGTTAGCGGCTACAGATACGCAGTATTTT